The next 6 T cell receptor beta chains were all read from a single sample in a study of PD-L1 blockade in urothelial cancer. TCRdb's table, derived via immunoSEQ multiplex PCR, lists solely in-frame clones and lacks some. In the table there are some 16,000 clones, about 88% of which are singletons. Documented time point: pretreatment peripheral blood. Sequencing used PBMCs, obtained around atezolizumab (anti-PD-L1) treatment. All receptors come from a man between 65 and 85 years old with urothelial cancer.

This clone appeared a single time. V usage is TRBV5-3 and J usage is TRBJ1-1, with 9 bases lining up with TRBD1. TRBV5-3 is sorted into the ORF group, with uncertain function. Trimming removed 5 bases from V and 1 base from J; junction bases left unmatched: 18. The CDR3 is 19 residues long. The CDR3: CARRTDRGKTHRQNTEAFF. As DNA, the CDR3 is TGTGCCAGAAGGACGGACAGGGGAAAAACCCATCGTCAGAACACTGAAGCTTTCTTT.

This rearrangement joins TRBV5-1 to TRBJ1-3; 7 bases align to TRBD1. Looked up from germline, CDR1 is SGHRS and CDR2 is YFSETQ. This CDR3 comprises 15 residues. The trim removed 4 bases at V and 7 bases at J, leaving 11 bases unmatched. The CDR3 DNA is TGCGCCAGCAGCCAGGCGACAGGGATAGGGAACACCATATATTTT. Residues: CASSQATGIGNTIYF.

This clone appeared a few times. The chain has TRBV5-6 and TRBJ2-1; possible D gene TRBD2, 7 bases. The CDR3 covers 17 residues. V shed 2 bases and J shed 3 bases, with 18 bases lying between them. CDR1 and CDR2 from the germline V gene are SGHDT and YYEEEE. CDR3 sequence: CASSFRAGAIFYNEQFF. As DNA, the CDR3 is TGTGCCAGCAGCTTTCGGGCGGGGGCGATCTTCTACAATGAGCAGTTCTTC.

V gene TRBV7-9 combines with J gene TRBJ2-1; D is ambiguous. CDR3 size: 12 residues. Germline V CDR1 and CDR2: SEHNR, FQNEAQ (reference sequence). V lost 5 bases, J lost 9 bases, and 11 bases lay in between. The DNA for the CDR3 is TGTGCCAGCAGCCGTTACGAGTCTGAGCAGTTCTTC. Its protein is CASSRYESEQFF.

CDR3 DNA sequence: TGTGCGGTGGATGCGGTTTCTCCGGCAGATACGCAGTATTTT. Protein product: CAVDAVSPADTQYF. The gene calls are TRBV25-1 and TRBJ2-3; no firm D call. Per germline, CDR1 MGHDK and CDR2 SYGVNS. This CDR3 contains 14 residues.

J is TRBJ1-2 and V is TRBV19, with a weak D call TRBD1 (6 bases). The CDR3 has 13 residues. Trimming took 2 bases from V and 5 from J, leaving 9 bases between them. Germline CDR1 LNHDA, CDR2 SQIVND (reference sequence). CDR3 nucleotides: TGTGCCAGTAGTATACGGCAGGGGTATGGCTACACCTTC. It is translated as CASSIRQGYGYTF.